This T cell receptor beta chain is from a study of cytomegalovirus exposure and HLA in healthy donors. With 60 Vbeta and 13 Jbeta primers, the PCR was carried out. Some clones are missing from TCRdb's copy, which holds only in-frame ones; the method was immunoSEQ multiplex PCR. In the table there are some 120,000 clones, about 84% of which are singletons. For this clone: Its antigen is as yet unknown.

Points from the study as a whole: Analysis was carried out at a later point, and it linked a missense DCLRE1C variant to TCR beta V- and J-gene trimming.

The CDR3 is made up of 16 amino acids. The V end lost 0 bases, the J end lost 3 bases, and 11 bases lay between the germline ends. From germline, CDR1 is MNHEY and CDR2 SVGAGI. The chain employs TRBV6-5 and TRBJ2-2; perhaps TRBD2 as D (5 bases). Sequencing used PBMCs. This TCR was sampled from a man younger than 30 in good health and CMV-seropositive. DNA for the CDR3: TGTGCCAGCAGTTACTCAGCGGACCCTTACACCGGGGAGCTGTTTTTT. This codes for CASSYSADPYTGELFF.